The 29 T cell receptor beta chains below were found in one sample sequenced in a study of patients and donors after allogeneic stem cell transplantation. TCRdb processed the RT-PCR reads anew with MiXCR; each CDR3 protein has one entry. The sample gives 70,000 to 85,000 distinct CDR3 sequences, more than 20% of which show up once; about 25% is in the top ten. What was sequenced was blood, either unsorted or a sorted T cell fraction (not recorded which). The receptors derive from a human donor who was either an allogeneic HSCT recipient or a stem cell or donor lymphocyte infusion donor (not recorded which). It is not recorded whose cells these are; they may come from a transplant donor.

The chain uses TRBV27 and TRBJ1-2; D remains unclear. The CDR3 spans 15 residues. Germline loops: CDR1 MNHEY, CDR2 SMNVEV (reference sequence). Trimming cost V 2 bases and J 7 bases, with 17 bases left between them. CDR3 amino acids: CASSLLSRQRVGYTF. CDR3 in DNA: TGTGCCAGCAGTTTACTATCCCGGCAGAGGGTTGGCTACACCTTC.

Only a few counts were recorded for this clonotype. CDR3 sequence: CASSPGTGGQWHQPQHF. CDR3 in DNA: TGCGCCAGCAGCCCCGGGACAGGGGGCCAGTGGCATCAGCCCCAGCATTTT. The rearrangement uses TRBV4-3 and TRBJ1-5; 12 bases line up with TRBD1. The V and J ends lost 4 bases and 5 bases, in that order; junction bases with no gene match: 9. This CDR3 contains 17 residues. CDR1 is LGHNA and CDR2 is YSLEER in the germline V gene.

The V gene is TRBV20-1, the J gene TRBJ1-6; the D is unclear. V lost 0 bases to trimming and J lost 0 bases, with 9 bases between them. This CDR3 has 16 residues. CDR1 DFQATT and CDR2 SNEGSKA come from the germline V gene (reference sequence). CDR3 sequence: CSARDRESSYNSPLHF. The CDR3 region has the DNA TGCAGTGCTAGAGATCGGGAGAGCTCCTATAATTCACCCCTCCACTTT.

The chain employs TRBV5-1 and TRBJ2-7; a weak D match, TRBD1 (6 bases). Germline V gene lookup returns CDR1 SGHRS and CDR2 YFSETQ. Trimming removed 4 bases from V and 7 bases from J, with 24 bases in between. The CDR3 loop spans 16 amino acids. CDR3 DNA sequence: TGCGCCAGCAGCCGCGCAGAAGGGGGAAAATACGGGGAGCAGTACTTC. It translates to CASSRAEGGKYGEQYF. Drawing the rest from reference TRBV5-1 and TRBJ2-7, the complete variable domain is KAGVTQTPRYLIKTRGQQVTLSCSPISGHRSVSWYQQTPGQGLQFLFEYFSETQRNKGNFPGRFSGRQFSNSRSEMNVSTLELGDSALYLCASSRAEGGKYGEQYFGPGTRLTVT.

This clonotype appeared a few times. The V gene is TRBV12-3 or TRBV12-4, the J gene TRBJ2-1, with D tentatively TRBD2 (5 bases). Trimming shortened V by 3 bases and J by 5 bases, and 8 bases separated the two germline ends. The CDR3 runs 13 residues. The CDR3 spells CASSFRGDNEQFF. The CDR3, as DNA: TGTGCCAGCAGTTTCCGGGGTGACAATGAGCAGTTCTTC.

This chain links TRBV29-1 with TRBJ1-2, with D uncertain. Trimming removed 6 bases at V and 2 bases at J, with 7 bases between. Germline CDR1 is SQVTM and CDR2 is ANQGSEA. The CDR3 covers 11 residues. In DNA, the CDR3 is TGCAGCGTCCCACGGAACTATGGCTACACCTTC. Protein: CSVPRNYGYTF.

V usage is TRBV5-1 and J usage is TRBJ2-3; tentatively, D is TRBD1 (5 bases). The V and J ends lost 4 bases and 6 bases respectively, with 12 bases between them. Per germline, CDR1 SGHRS and CDR2 YFSETQ. The CDR3 is 13 amino acids. The CDR3 sequence: CASSLLGADTQYF. The CDR3 region has the DNA TGCGCCAGCAGCCTATTAGGGGCGGATACGCAGTATTTT.

The rearrangement links TRBV7-9 to TRBJ2-5; D is uncertain. With 3 bases removed from V and 1 base from J, the gap between germline ends came to 6 bases. This CDR3 has 13 amino acids. Germline assignment: CDR1 SEHNR and CDR2 FQNEAQ (reference sequence). CDR3 sequence (DNA): TGTGCCAGCAGCTTGAAGGGCCAAGAGACCCAGTACTTC. Translating gives CASSLKGQETQYF.

This clonotype has just a few counts. The rearrangement joins TRBV3-1 to TRBJ1-5; D not resolved. The CDR3 has 15 residues. The V end lost 5 bases, the J end lost 0 bases, and 11 bases lay between the germline ends. Germline CDR1 reads LGHDT; CDR2 reads YNNKEL (reference sequence). In DNA, the CDR3 is TGTGCCAGCAGCGAGACCATTTATAGCAATCAGCCCCAGCATTTT. It translates to CASSETIYSNQPQHF.

In this sample, this clonotype turned up a few times. The chain employs TRBV7-2 and TRBJ2-5; D possibly matches TRBD1 or TRBD2 (5 bases each). This CDR3 has 16 amino acids. Germline lookup yields CDR1 SGHTA and CDR2 FQGNSA. Trimming removed 1 base from V and 5 bases from J, with 17 bases in between. CDR3 in DNA: TGTGCCAGCAGCTTAGTTCGGGACCCGAGCGTTGAGACCCAGTACTTC. Translating it yields CASSLVRDPSVETQYF. Using reference TRBV7-2 and TRBJ2-5 for the parts outside the CDR3, the full variable domain is GAGVSQSPSNKVTEKGKDVELRCDPISGHTALYWYRQSLGQGLEFLIYFQGNSAPDKSGLPSDRFSAERTGGSVSTLTIQRTQQEDSAVYLCASSLVRDPSVETQYFGPGTRLLVL.

The chain couples TRBV4-1 to TRBJ2-2, with 11 bases matching TRBD2. Looked up from germline, CDR1 is MGHRA and CDR2 is YSYEKL. CDR3 length: 16 residues. With V trimmed by 3 bases and J by 3 bases, 3 bases remained unmatched. The CDR3 region is CASSHLLAGDTGELFF. The CDR3 coding sequence is TGCGCCAGCAGCCATCTACTAGCGGGAGACACCGGGGAGCTGTTTTTT.

The rearrangement links TRBV9 to TRBJ2-1; 7 bases fit TRBD1. Per germline, CDR1 SGDLS and CDR2 YYNGEE. The length of the CDR3 is 15 residues. V lost 3 bases and J lost 3; bases outside the gene matches: 6. The CDR3 nucleotides are TGTGCCAGCAGCGAACGGGACAGCCGCTACAATGAGCAGTTCTTC. It translates to CASSERDSRYNEQFF.

In its sample, this clonotype was seen a few times. CDR3 bases: TGTGCCAGCAGCGTAGGACCGAGCCCGCAGTACTTC. Protein: CASSVGPSPQYF. The gene calls are TRBV9 and TRBJ2-7, with unresolved D. This CDR3 spans 12 amino acids. Germline CDR1 and CDR2: SGDLS and YYNGEE. V shed 0 bases and J shed 9 bases, with 10 bases lying between them.

This clonotype has only a few counts. CDR3 coding DNA: TGTGCCAGCAGCGCCCGGGACAGGGGCACCGGGGAGCTGTTTTTT. Its translation: CASSARDRGTGELFF. The genes are TRBV7-9 and TRBJ2-2; 10 nucleotides align to TRBD1. Germline CDR1 reads SEHNR; CDR2 reads FQNEAQ (reference sequence). V lost 5 bases and J lost 4; bases outside the gene matches: 4. This CDR3 region has 15 residues. Variable domain in full (rest from reference TRBV7-9 and TRBJ2-2): DTGVSQNPRHKITKRGQNVTFRCDPISEHNRLYWYRQTLGQGPEFLTYFQNEAQLEKSRLLSDRFSAERPKGSFSTLEIQRTEQGDSAMYLCASSARDRGTGELFFGEGSRLTVL.

The chain has TRBV2 and TRBJ1-5, with 8 positions matching TRBD1. CDR1 and CDR2 (germline): SNHLY, FYNNEI. The CDR3 covers 16 residues. The V gene end was trimmed by 6 bases and the J gene end by 4 bases; junction bases not matched to a gene: 11. CDR3 bases: TGTGCCAGCAGCCGCTTACCGGGACAGGCGAATCAGCCCCAGCATTTT. Its translation: CASSRLPGQANQPQHF. The complete variable domain, with remaining parts taken from reference TRBV2 and TRBJ1-5, reads EPEVTQTPSHQVTQMGQEVILRCVPISNHLYFYWYRQILGQKVEFLVSFYNNEISEKSEIFDDQFSVERPDGSNFTLKIRSTKLEDSAMYFCASSRLPGQANQPQHFGDGTRLSIL.

V and J are TRBV30 and TRBJ1-2; D is possibly TRBD1 (6 bases). CDR3 length: 14 amino acids. Germline V gene data show CDR1 as GTSNPN and CDR2 as SVGIG (reference sequence). V was pared by 4 bases and J by 1 base, with 13 bases between. The CDR3 loop reads CAWTPDRLNYGYTF. CDR3 nucleotides: TGTGCCTGGACCCCCGACAGGCTTAACTATGGCTACACCTTC.

There are a few counts of this clonotype. The chain has TRBV12-3 or TRBV12-4 and TRBJ1-1; D gene ambiguous. V lost 2 bases and J 6 bases, leaving 13 bases between the germline ends. The CDR3 runs 14 residues. The CDR3 reads CASSLSKQGPEAFF. The CDR3 nucleotides are TGTGCCAGCAGTTTATCCAAACAAGGGCCTGAAGCTTTCTTT.

This clonotype was detected only a few times. This rearrangement joins TRBV2 to TRBJ2-3, with D possibly being TRBD1 (6 bases). CDR3 size: 14 residues. Germline values: CDR1 SNHLY, CDR2 FYNNEI. Deletions cut 6 bases from V and 4 bases from J, with 14 bases between. The CDR3 region has the DNA TGTGCCAGCAGGAAGGGCAGGGGCCCAGATACGCAGTATTTT. It encodes CASRKGRGPDTQYF.

The chain links TRBV20-1 to TRBJ2-7, with 7 bases fitting TRBD1. In germline, CDR1 is DFQATT, CDR2 SNEGSKA (reference sequence). With V trimmed by 6 bases and J by 3 bases, 2 bases remained unmatched. CDR3 length: 11 amino acids. CDR3 amino acids: CSAAGGYEQYF. DNA for the CDR3: TGCAGTGCCGCAGGGGGCTACGAGCAGTACTTC.

This chain uses TRBV6-5 with TRBJ2-3; D remains unclear. Trimming cost V 2 bases and J 2 bases, with 11 bases left between them. There are 15 residues in the CDR3. Germline V lookup: CDR1 MNHEY, CDR2 SVGAGI. CDR3 in DNA: TGTGCCAGCAGTTACCAGGCATGGGTCACAGATACGCAGTATTTT. Translation: CASSYQAWVTDTQYF.

The chain joins TRBV4-3 to TRBJ2-7; a possible D gene is TRBD2 (5 bases). The CDR3 runs 14 residues. Germline V lookup: CDR1 LGHNA, CDR2 YSLEER. V lost 5 bases and J 4 bases, leaving 15 bases between the germline ends. The CDR3 DNA reads as TGCGCCAGCAGCACCGGACTGCCCGATTACGAGCAGTACTTC. Protein product: CASSTGLPDYEQYF.

This clonotype occurred a few times. J is TRBJ1-2 and V is TRBV4-1, with a tentative D call TRBD1 (6 bases). The CDR3 extends over 15 amino acids. CDR1 is MGHRA, CDR2 YSYEKL, per germline. Trimming pared 0 bases from V and 6 bases from J, leaving 14 bases between. As DNA, the CDR3 is TGCGCCAGCAGCCAAGAAGGCCAGAGGACAGATGGCTACACCTTC. It yields the protein CASSQEGQRTDGYTF.

The chain carries TRBV6-1 and TRBJ2-7; D tentatively fits TRBD1 or TRBD2 (5 bases each). Germline V gene sequence: CDR1 MNHNS, CDR2 SASEGT. The V end lost 5 bases, the J end lost 5 bases, and 19 bases lay between the germline ends. The CDR3 runs to 15 residues. The CDR3 DNA reads as TGTGCCAGCAGTAGGGCCCGGGACCCCCGCCACGAGCAGTACTTC. The encoded protein is CASSRARDPRHEQYF.

In its sample, this clonotype was seen a few times. This sequence joins TRBV27 and TRBJ1-3, with a possible D match to TRBD1 (5 bases). There are 14 residues in the CDR3. Germline V gene sequence: CDR1 MNHEY, CDR2 SMNVEV (reference sequence). V shed 6 bases and J shed 6 bases, with 15 bases lying between them. The CDR3 sequence is CASSPRDFPNTIYF. CDR3 nucleotides: TGTGCCAGCAGCCCCCGGGACTTTCCAAACACCATATATTTT.

The J gene is TRBJ2-7, the V gene TRBV28, with D possibly TRBD2 on 8 matching bases. Trimming removed 3 bases from V and 7 bases from J, with 25 bases in between. Germline CDR1 and CDR2: MDHEN and SYDVKM. The CDR3 covers 17 residues. CDR3 sequence reads: CASSLGQGVRAGDEQYF. The CDR3 coding sequence is TGTGCCAGCAGTTTGGGGCAGGGGGTTCGAGCGGGAGATGAGCAGTACTTC.

The CDR3 protein is CSVEEGYSTVSHTF. As DNA, the CDR3 is TGCAGCGTTGAAGAAGGCTACTCGACCGTTAGTCACACCTTC. J is TRBJ1-2 and V is TRBV29-1; D uncertain. V was shortened by 0 bases and J by 12 bases, with 20 bases between the two germline ends. The CDR3 is made up of 14 amino acids. The germline V gene encodes CDR1 SQVTM and CDR2 ANQGSEA.

This clonotype was detected a few times. The chain recombines TRBV20-1 with TRBJ1-1; 8 nucleotides line up with TRBD1. Trimming took 3 bases from V and 3 from J; bases not matched to a gene: 6. This CDR3 region has 14 residues. Germline assignment: CDR1 DFQATT and CDR2 SNEGSKA (reference sequence). CDR3 sequence (DNA): TGCAGTGCTAGGGGACAGGCCGGGTACACTGAAGCTTTCTTT. It specifies CSARGQAGYTEAFF.

The rearrangement links TRBV25-1 to TRBJ2-5, with D possibly being TRBD2 (5 bases). Germline-derived CDR1 and CDR2 are MGHDK and SYGVNS. The CDR3 contains 15 residues. V dropped 3 bases and J dropped 1 base, with 12 bases sitting between them. This CDR3 is CASSDFRDRQETQYF. The CDR3 nucleotides are TGTGCCAGCAGTGACTTTCGGGATCGCCAAGAGACCCAGTACTTC. Based on the CDR3 plus reference TRBV25-1 and TRBJ2-5, the full variable domain is EADIYQTPRYLVIGTGKKITLECSQTMGHDKMYWYQQDPGMELHLIHYSYGVNSTEKGDLSSESTVSRIRTEHFPLTLESARPSHTSQYLCASSDFRDRQETQYFGPGTRLLVL.

The chain recombines TRBV5-1 with TRBJ2-3; possible D gene TRBD1, 5 bases. Germline V gene lookup returns CDR1 SGHRS and CDR2 YFSETQ. Trimming stripped 5 bases from V and 6 bases from J, with 7 bases between. CDR3 length: 11 amino acids. For the CDR3, the DNA is TGCGCCAGCAGTCCAGGGGATACGCAGTATTTT. Its protein is CASSPGDTQYF. Full variable domain (rest looked up from reference TRBV5-1 and TRBJ2-3): KAGVTQTPRYLIKTRGQQVTLSCSPISGHRSVSWYQQTPGQGLQFLFEYFSETQRNKGNFPGRFSGRQFSNSRSEMNVSTLELGDSALYLCASSPGDTQYFGPGTRLTVL.